Shown below are 22 T cell receptor beta chains from a single sample sequenced in a study of identical twins. TCRdb processed the 5' RACE reads anew with MiXCR; each CDR3 protein has one entry. The data show 700,000 or so distinct CDR3 sequences, with around 21% seen just once and about 4.5% held by the top ten. These same data were also listed under a study on T cells expressing NK-cell markers.

Sequencing was done on a sample of PBMCs. The source of these receptors is a woman between 18 and 29 years old in good health.

The rearrangement uses TRBV25-1 and TRBJ2-1; 9 bases are shared with TRBD2. Germline CDR1 is MGHDK and CDR2 is SYGVNS. Unmatched junction bases numbered 10, after V lost 7 bases and J lost 3 bases. The CDR3 totals 16 residues. The CDR3 nucleotides read TGTGCCAGCAAGTCATTAGGGACTAGCAGCTACAATGAGCAGTTCTTC. The encoded protein is CASKSLGTSSYNEQFF. The full variable domain, in which reference TRBV25-1 and TRBJ2-1 provide the parts outside the CDR3, is EADIYQTPRYLVIGTGKKITLECSQTMGHDKMYWYQQDPGMELHLIHYSYGVNSTEKGDLSSESTVSRIRTEHFPLTLESARPSHTSQYLCASKSLGTSSYNEQFFGPGTRLTVL.

J is TRBJ2-7 and V is TRBV18; possible D gene TRBD1, 5 bases. In germline, CDR1 is KGHSH, CDR2 LQKENI. The V end lost 4 bases, the J end lost 6 bases, and 13 bases lay between the germline ends. This CDR3 region has 13 residues. In DNA form, the CDR3 reads TGTGCCAGCTCACGTTCAGGGTTGGGCGAGCAGTACTTC. Protein: CASSRSGLGEQYF.

This clonotype came up many times. V usage is TRBV2 and J usage is TRBJ1-4, with D hard to call. Trimming stripped 7 bases from V and 12 bases from J, with 21 bases between. Germline V gives CDR1 SNHLY, CDR2 FYNNEI. The CDR3 runs 14 residues. Here the CDR3 DNA reads TGTGCCAGCAAATCCCGGTATCTGATGAGGGAACTGTTTTTT. Translated: CASKSRYLMRELFF. Full variable domain (rest looked up from reference TRBV2 and TRBJ1-4): EPEVTQTPSHQVTQMGQEVILRCVPISNHLYFYWYRQILGQKVEFLVSFYNNEISEKSEIFDDQFSVERPDGSNFTLKIRSTKLEDSAMYFCASKSRYLMRELFFGSGTQLSVL.

This rearrangement joins TRBV20-1 to TRBJ2-7; 7 bases agree with TRBD1. The CDR3 has 15 amino acids. Germline CDR1 and CDR2: DFQATT and SNEGSKA (reference sequence). J gave up 5 bases and V 5 bases, and 15 bases lay outside the gene matches. The CDR3 nucleotides read TGCAGTGCTCAAATACAGGGGAGATCCATCCACGAGCAGTACTTC. This encodes CSAQIQGRSIHEQYF.

This clonotype showed up many times. This sequence joins TRBV27 and TRBJ1-6; possibly TRBD1 for D (6 bases). The CDR3 is made up of 14 amino acids. Germline V lookup: CDR1 MNHEY, CDR2 SMNVEV (reference sequence). V lost 5 bases and J 4 bases, leaving 9 bases between the germline ends. The CDR3: CASSPGQYNSPLHF. CDR3 DNA: TGTGCCAGCAGTCCAGGACAGTATAATTCACCCCTCCACTTT.

This clonotype has at least ten counts. The CDR3 sequence: CASRSLRTIYNEQFF. Here the CDR3 DNA reads TGTGCCAGCCGCTCCCTGAGGACAATCTACAATGAGCAGTTCTTC. The chain is built from TRBV12-3 or TRBV12-4 and TRBJ2-1, with D possibly TRBD1 on 5 matching bases. The CDR3 is 15 residues long. Between the trimmed V and J ends, which lost 8 bases and 3 bases, there was a span of 17 bases.

The chain joins TRBV19 to TRBJ2-1, with 9 nucleotides matching TRBD1. The CDR3 spans 16 residues. CDR1 is LNHDA, CDR2 SQIVND, per germline (reference sequence). V shed 1 base and J 6 bases; nucleotides not matched to a gene: 7. DNA for the CDR3: TGTGCCAGTAGTATAGGACAACAGGGGGCCCTCAATGAGCAGTTCTTC. It specifies CASSIGQQGALNEQFF.

CDR3 in DNA: TGCAGTGCTAGTGGACAGGGAAATTTGGGCGAGCAGTACTTC. Translating it yields CSASGQGNLGEQYF. J is TRBJ2-7 and V is TRBV20-1, with 8 positions matching TRBD1. This CDR3 has 14 amino acids. With V trimmed by 3 bases and J by 6 bases, 10 bases remained unmatched. The germline CDR1 and CDR2 sequences are DFQATT and SNEGSKA (reference sequence).

This clonotype was found a few times. The J gene is TRBJ2-1, the V gene TRBV20-1; TRBD2 aligns across 9 bases. The CDR3 has 14 residues. Per germline, CDR1 DFQATT and CDR2 SNEGSKA (reference sequence). V lost 3 bases, J lost 9 bases, and 9 bases stayed unmatched. The DNA of the CDR3 is TGCAGTGCTAGGGTGGCGGGGGGGCCTAGTGAGCAGTTCTTC. Translating it yields CSARVAGGPSEQFF.

In its sample, this clonotype was seen a few times. The V and J genes are TRBV4-3 and TRBJ2-6; D not resolved. V was cut by 2 bases and J by 3 bases, with 5 bases left in between. The CDR3 runs to 14 residues. Germline-derived CDR1 and CDR2 are LGHNA and YSLEER. The CDR3 reads CASSQSYGANVLTF. In DNA, the CDR3 is TGCGCCAGCAGCCAATCGTATGGGGCCAACGTCCTGACTTTC.

The CDR3 nucleotides read TGCGCCAGCAGCTTGGCCAGGCAGCTCCAAGAGACCCAGTACTTC. The encoded protein is CASSLARQLQETQYF. The V and J genes are TRBV5-1 and TRBJ2-5, with D unresolved. CDR3 length: 15 amino acids. CDR1 and CDR2 from the germline V gene are SGHRS and YFSETQ. The germline V and J ends were trimmed by 0 bases and 1 base, with 10 bases remaining between them.

A few counts support this clonotype. The genes are TRBV12-3 or TRBV12-4 and TRBJ2-7, with D hard to call. The ends were cut back, 3 bases at V and 1 base at J, with 7 bases in the middle. The CDR3 sequence is 13 residues long. Written as DNA, the CDR3 is TGTGCCAGCAGTTTCGACTTTTCCTACGAGCAGTACTTC. The encoded protein is CASSFDFSYEQYF.

The sample holds a few counts of this clonotype. The gene calls are TRBV20-1 and TRBJ2-1; TRBD2 matches 13 bases. Trimming removed 0 bases from V and 4 bases from J; junction bases left unmatched: 6. The germline CDR1 and CDR2 sequences are DFQATT and SNEGSKA (reference sequence). This CDR3 region has 17 residues. The CDR3: CSARDLATSGGYNEQFF. The CDR3 DNA sequence: TGCAGTGCTAGAGATCTCGCGACTAGCGGGGGGTACAATGAGCAGTTCTTC.

This chain connects TRBV12-3 or TRBV12-4 to TRBJ1-2, with TRBD1 as a possible D gene (6 bases). The CDR3 runs to 16 residues. Trimming cost V 6 bases and J 1 base, with 18 bases left between them. The CDR3 bases are TGTGCCAGCAGCTCGGGCAGGGGACTAAATAACTATGGCTACACCTTC. Translated: CASSSGRGLNNYGYTF.

Only a few counts were recorded for this clonotype. This sequence joins TRBV7-9 and TRBJ2-7; perhaps TRBD1 as D (6 bases). Trimming stripped 4 bases from V and 3 bases from J, with 13 bases between. The CDR3 loop spans 14 amino acids. Germline CDR1 reads SEHNR; CDR2 reads FQNEAQ (reference sequence). CDR3 sequence reads: CASSSTTGNYEQYF. The CDR3 bases are TGTGCCAGCAGCTCTACCACAGGGAACTACGAGCAGTACTTC.

This clonotype occurred many times. The chain has TRBV12-3 or TRBV12-4 and TRBJ2-2; TRBD1 might be the D (6 bases). CDR3 length: 15 residues. Trimming left V 5 bases short and J 6 bases short, with 16 bases between. CDR3 nucleotides: TGTGCCAGCAGTCAGCCCGACAGGTTCGCCGGGGAGCTGTTTTTT. It specifies CASSQPDRFAGELFF.

V and J are TRBV24-1 and TRBJ2-1; weak D call: TRBD2 (6 bases). The CDR3 totals 13 residues. V was clipped by 4 bases and J by 9 bases, with 12 bases between them. From germline, CDR1 is KGHDR and CDR2 SFDVKD. The CDR3 sequence is CATSDPHGGEQFF. The CDR3 DNA follows: TGTGCCACCAGTGACCCGCACGGGGGTGAGCAGTTCTTC.

CDR3 loop: CASSSKRQGQYF. CDR3 DNA sequence: TGTGCCAGCAGCTCCAAACGACAGGGGCAGTATTTT. This chain links TRBV14 with TRBJ2-3; 7 bases fit TRBD1. This CDR3 is 12 amino acids long. After removal of 5 bases from V and 11 bases from J, the junction contained 7 bases not matched to a gene. CDR1 is SGHDN, CDR2 FVKESK, per germline. The full variable domain, rest sourced from reference TRBV14 and TRBJ2-3, is EAGVTQFPSHSVIEKGQTVTLRCDPISGHDNLYWYRRVMGKEIKFLLHFVKESKQDESGMPNNRFLAERTGGTYSTLKVQPAELEDSGVYFCASSSKRQGQYFGPGTRLTVL.

The J gene is TRBJ2-5, the V gene TRBV6-1; 8 bases are a match to TRBD1. The germline gives CDR1 MNHNS, CDR2 SASEGT. V shed 7 bases and J 5 bases; nucleotides not matched to a gene: 6. There are 13 residues in the CDR3. This CDR3 reads CASKDRDLETQYF. The CDR3 nucleotides are TGTGCCAGCAAGGACAGGGATCTGGAGACCCAGTACTTC.

This sequence joins TRBV7-6 and TRBJ1-5; TRBD1 agrees at 11 bases. Germline trimming cut 6 bases from V and 1 base from J; bases unmatched to any gene: 20. Germline V gene lookup returns CDR1 SGHVS and CDR2 FNYEAQ. The CDR3 consists of 21 residues. CDR3 region: CASSLRTGQGVLVRSNQPQHF. The CDR3 DNA is TGTGCCAGCAGTCTTAGAACGGGACAGGGGGTCCTGGTGAGGAGCAATCAGCCCCAGCATTTT.

This clonotype was seen only a few times. This chain links TRBV11-3 with TRBJ2-7, with D possibly TRBD2 on 5 matching bases. This CDR3 spans 15 amino acids. Per the germline V gene, CDR1 is SGHNT and CDR2 is YENEEA. Trimming shortened V by 5 bases and J by 7 bases, and 21 bases separated the two germline ends. The CDR3 nucleotides read TGTGCCAGCAGCCCCCGAGTTAGCGCCAAGAGGGAGCAGTACTTC. It translates to CASSPRVSAKREQYF.

In its sample, this clonotype was seen a few times. The rearrangement uses TRBV12-3 or TRBV12-4 and TRBJ2-4; TRBD1 is a possible D gene (5 bases). The V gene lost 6 bases and the J gene lost 2 bases, with 17 bases spanning the gap. The CDR3 extends over 16 amino acids. The CDR3: CASRSTVALTKNIQYF. CDR3 in DNA: TGTGCCAGCAGATCGACAGTTGCCCTGACCAAAAACATTCAGTACTTC.